The rows below give T cell receptor beta chains drawn from one sample of a study of long-term antiretroviral therapy in people with HIV. Assay used: immunoSEQ multiplex PCR; TCRdb lists only in-frame clones, some missing. The sample contains fewer than 45,000 clones, roughly 82% of which appear only once. The sample consisted of unsorted PBMCs, taken 0.3 years after starting antiretroviral therapy. The receptors come from a man younger than 35 with HIV. The CDR3 runs from the conserved cysteine through the conserved F or W. Fields, in order: J gene, D gene, V gene, clone size, CDR3 DNA, CDR3 protein. A D gene is named only where the DNA matches it firmly. Clone size is shown for a subset of rows, as once, few, many or a class of expanded clone.

TRBJ1-5,TRBD1,TRBV7-6,.,TGTGCCAGCAGCTCCAGGGGGGGGCGAGATAGCAATCAGCCCCAGCATTTT,CASSSRGGRDSNQPQHF
TRBJ2-1,TRBD2,TRBV6-4,once,TGTGCCAGCAGTGACTCGGCGGGAGCACACAATGAGCAGTTCTTC,CASSDSAGAHNEQFF
TRBJ2-1,.,TRBV4-1,.,TGCGCCAGCAGCCAAGATCGGGTGCGACAGTACAATGAGCAGTTCTTC,CASSQDRVRQYNEQFF
TRBJ1-4,.,TRBV10-3,.,TGTGCCATCAGTGACAATGACAGGACTAATGAAAAACTGTTTTTT,CAISDNDRTNEKLFF
TRBJ2-1,.,TRBV28,.,TGTGCCAGCAGTTTGATCGGGAACCTTTCCTACAATGAGCAGTTCTTC,CASSLIGNLSYNEQFF
TRBJ2-1,.,TRBV29-1,.,TGCAGCGTTGATGGCGAAGGGTTCTACAATGAGCAGTTCTTC,CSVDGEGFYNEQFF
TRBJ2-1,.,TRBV4-2,once,TGTGCCAGCAGCCAAGATACCGTTAGCACGATTTACAATGAGCAGTTCTTC,CASSQDTVSTIYNEQFF
TRBJ1-5,.,TRBV7-8,.,TGTGCCAGCAGATCGTTGGGAGATCAGCCCCAGCATTTT,CASRSLGDQPQHF
TRBJ1-2,.,TRBV7-2,once,TGTGCCAGCAGCTTATGGGGGGGAACAGGCTATGGCTACACCTTC,CASSLWGGTGYGYTF
TRBJ2-3,.,TRBV21-1,.,TGTGCCAGCAGCAAAGGCAAGCGGGAGGGGACAGATACGCAGTATTTT,CASSKGKREGTDTQYF
TRBJ2-1,TRBD2,TRBV5-6,.,TGTGCCAGCAACCTCTTGCTCGCGGGGGGAAATCCAACGAATGAGCAGTTCTTC,CASNLLLAGGNPTNEQFF
TRBJ2-7,.,TRBV7-9,.,TGTGCCAGCAGCGACGGGACACGGTCAGACGAGCAGTACTTC,CASSDGTRSDEQYF
TRBJ2-3,.,TRBV9,.,TGTGCCAGCAGCGGAGGCTTGGGGGAAGTTTATTTT,CASSGGLGEVYF
TRBJ2-5,.,TRBV7-9,.,TGTGCCAGCAGCTTACCCCCTCGGGGAAAAGAGACCCAGTACTTC,CASSLPPRGKETQYF
TRBJ1-2,.,TRBV5-1,few,TGCGCCAGCAGCTTTGAGGATTCCTATGGCTACACCTTC,CASSFEDSYGYTF
TRBJ2-7,.,TRBV14,.,TGTGCCAGCAGCCCAACGAACTACGAGCAGTACTTC,CASSPTNYEQYF
TRBJ2-7,.,TRBV7-9,.,TGTGCCAGCAGCGGAGAGTTTAGCGCCTACGAGCAGTACTTC,CASSGEFSAYEQYF
TRBJ1-5,.,TRBV7-9,.,TGTGCCAGCAGCTTAGGGGAAGGGAGGCCCCAGCATTTT,CASSLGEGRPQHF
TRBJ2-1,.,TRBV14,.,TGTGCCAGCAGCCAAGTCGGGTGGATTTATTCCTACAATGAGCAGTTCTTC,CASSQVGWIYSYNEQFF
TRBJ2-4,TRBD2,TRBV28,.,TGTGCCAGCAGACCGCCGGGACTAGCGGTGGGAAACATTCAGTACTTC,CASRPPGLAVGNIQYF
TRBJ1-1,TRBD1,TRBV2,.,TGTGCCAGCAGTGAAAGGTTAGTGGGACAGGGAATGGACACTGAAGCTTTCTTT,CASSERLVGQGMDTEAFF
TRBJ2-2,TRBD1,TRBV10-1,.,TGCGCCAGCAGCACAGGGGGCTGTACCGGGGAGCTGTTTTTT,CASSTGGCTGELFF
TRBJ2-7,.,TRBV5-1,.,TGCGCCAGCAGCTTGGGACCCAGCTCCTACGAGCAGTACTTC,CASSLGPSSYEQYF
TRBJ1-2,.,TRBV6-1,.,TGTGCCAGCAGTGCAGTATTTAACTATGGCTACACCTTC,CASSAVFNYGYTF
TRBJ2-1,.,TRBV6-5,.,TGTGCCAGCAGTTACCAGGGATTTGGGCACAATGAGCAGTTCTTC,CASSYQGFGHNEQFF
TRBJ2-1,TRBD1,TRBV4-1,.,TGCGCCAGCAGCCTTCGACAGGGTACCGTTGAGCAGTTCTTC,CASSLRQGTVEQFF
TRBJ1-2,.,TRBV5-4,.,TGTGCCAGCAGCTTGGTTGGGGGTGGCTACACCTTC,CASSLVGGGYTF
TRBJ1-2,TRBD1,TRBV28,.,TGTGCCAGCAGTGAGTACTACAGGGGGAACTATGGCTACACCTTC,CASSEYYRGNYGYTF
TRBJ1-3,.,TRBV30,.,TGTGCCTGGAAGTCGAAAGGCGTGAACACCATATATTTT,CAWKSKGVNTIYF
TRBJ1-4,.,TRBV7-9,.,TGTGCCAGCAGCCCTCCCACATCTGCAACTAATGAAAAACTGTTTTTT,CASSPPTSATNEKLFF
TRBJ2-2,.,TRBV1,.,TGCACCAGCCAGCGGAACGCGAACACCGGGGAGCTGTTTTTT,CTSQRNANTGELFF
TRBJ1-5,.,TRBV19,.,TGTGCCAGTACCCTGAATGGGGGGATGGGGCTAAATCAGCCCCAGCATTTT,CASTLNGGMGLNQPQHF
TRBJ1-1,TRBD1,TRBV6-5,.,TGTGCCAGCAACACCCCAGGGGGCTCTGAAGCTTTCTTT,CASNTPGGSEAFF
TRBJ2-5,TRBD1,TRBV19,once,TGTGCCAGTAGTCTACGGGCAGGGGGATCCCAAGAGACCCAGTACTTC,CASSLRAGGSQETQYF
TRBJ2-5,TRBD2,TRBV19,.,TGTGCCAGTAGTATTCTAGCGGGATTGGGGGAGACCCAGTACTTC,CASSILAGLGETQYF
TRBJ2-7,TRBD2,TRBV7-2,few,TGTGCCAGCAGACCAACTAGCGGGAGGGCCGCGCGAGAGCAGTACTTC,CASRPTSGRAAREQYF
TRBJ1-4,TRBD1,TRBV5-5,few,TGTGCCAGCGGCGAAACAGGGGCGGATGAAAAACTGTTTTTT,CASGETGADEKLFF
TRBJ2-7,.,TRBV2,.,TGTGCCAGCAGTGATTGGGTAGCGGCCTCCTCCTACGAGCAGTACTTC,CASSDWVAASSYEQYF
TRBJ2-7,.,TRBV27,.,TGTGCCAGCAGTTTATCCCGTGGCAGGGTCTACGAGCAGTACTTC,CASSLSRGRVYEQYF
TRBJ1-2,.,TRBV7-9,few,TGTGCCAGCAGCCGGGGGGGTAACTATGGCTACACCTTC,CASSRGGNYGYTF
TRBJ1-4,.,TRBV28,.,TGTGCCAGCAGTTTGGTAGGGCGAGGGCGCAGTGAAAAACTGTTTTTT,CASSLVGRGRSEKLFF
TRBJ2-7,.,TRBV19,.,TGTGCCAGTAGTATACAGGACGGCCCCTACGAGCAGTACTTC,CASSIQDGPYEQYF
TRBJ1-2,.,TRBV5-6,once,TGTGCCAGCAGCTACCGGACGACGCCGAGCTATGGCTACACCTTC,CASSYRTTPSYGYTF
TRBJ1-2,.,TRBV28,.,TGTGCCAGCAGTTTCGGGGTTAATGGCTACACCTTC,CASSFGVNGYTF
TRBJ1-6,TRBD1,TRBV10-2,.,TGCGCCAGCTTAGGGACAGGGACGGGGAATTCACCCCTCCACTTT,CASLGTGTGNSPLHF
TRBJ2-3,TRBD2,TRBV11-2,.,TGTGCCAGCAGCTCTATAGCGGGGAGCACAGATACGCAGTATTTT,CASSSIAGSTDTQYF
TRBJ1-1,TRBD1,TRBV29-1,.,TGCAGCGTTGGCAGACAGGGGGCTGACACTGAAGCTTTCTTT,CSVGRQGADTEAFF
TRBJ2-7,.,TRBV5-1,.,TGCGCCAGCAGCCCCACATGGGACGGAACCTACGAGCAGTACTTC,CASSPTWDGTYEQYF
TRBJ1-3,.,TRBV5-1,.,TGCGCCAGCAGCCCGGCTTGGGGGGTCTCTGGAAACACCATATATTTT,CASSPAWGVSGNTIYF
TRBJ2-7,.,TRBV27,.,TGTGCCAGCAGTTCACCAGGGTACTACGAGCAGTACTTC,CASSSPGYYEQYF